This T cell receptor (beta chain) was sequenced for a study of T-cell memory formation after mild COVID-19. This clonotype came up a few times. Its antigen is unidentified. MiXCR was run by TCRdb on the 5' RACE reads, yielding one entry per CDR3 protein. The sample records 470,000 or so distinct CDR3 sequences, around a quarter being singletons. Overall study results and limits: Clones that contracted from day 15 to 85 were balanced CD4/CD8, while later expanders leaned CD4+. A subset of responding clones appeared in pre-infection memory, suggesting cross-reactive memory joined.

J was trimmed by 4 bases and V by 4 bases; bases with no gene match: 11. Looked up from germline, CDR1 is SGHRS and CDR2 is YFSETQ. The CDR3 spans 16 residues. This TCR came from an adult woman who had mild COVID-19 (a few samples of this study predate the infection). Cell type and time point are not known. The chain links TRBV5-1 to TRBJ2-1; 7 positions match TRBD2. Sequencing was done on a sample of PBMCs or a T cell subset sorted from them (not recorded which). Here the CDR3 reads CASSRGVRGWYNEQFF. CDR3 coding DNA: TGCGCCAGCAGCCGGGGGGTGCGAGGGTGGTACAATGAGCAGTTCTTC.